A single sample is the source of the 13 T cell receptor beta chains below, sequenced in a study of T cells in localized non-small cell lung cancer. Here immunoSEQ multiplex PCR was the method, and the copy in TCRdb shows in-frame clones only, minus some. The table has about 24,000 clones, around 90% seen once; the top ten hold roughly 20%. This specimen consisted of peripheral blood, obtained before any cancer treatment. All receptors come from a man aged 40 to 75 with stage I squamous cell lung carcinoma.

The chain carries TRBV11-2 and TRBJ2-5; no definite D call. V lost 5 bases to trimming and J lost 2 bases, with 15 bases between them. Germline V gene lookup returns CDR1 SGHAT and CDR2 FQNNGV. The CDR3 has 15 residues. The CDR3 coding sequence is TGTGCCAGCAGCCAAAGAGGACGCTCACAAGAGACCCAGTACTTC. Amino acid sequence: CASSQRGRSQETQYF.

This clone was seen a few times. This chain joins TRBV19 and TRBJ1-1; D is unresolved. There are 13 residues in the CDR3. Germline loops: CDR1 LNHDA, CDR2 SQIVND (reference sequence). V lost 4 bases, J lost 6 bases, and 12 bases lay in between. The CDR3 DNA sequence: TGTGCCAGTAGTACCGGGTACTTGCCTGAAGCTTTCTTT. This encodes CASSTGYLPEAFF.

In this sample, this clone turned up once. The chain has TRBV18 and TRBJ2-3; 15 bases match TRBD2. Germline V gene sequence: CDR1 KGHSH, CDR2 LQKENI. This CDR3 comprises 20 residues. V was pared by 3 bases and J by 0 bases, with 10 bases of the junction left unmatched. The CDR3 DNA sequence: TGTGCCAGCTCACCTTTTACCGGGACTAGCGGGGGGCCTAGCACAGATACGCAGTATTTT. Encoded protein: CASSPFTGTSGGPSTDTQYF.

The chain has TRBV19 and TRBJ1-2, with 7 nucleotides matching TRBD1. Per germline, CDR1 LNHDA and CDR2 SQIVND (reference sequence). Trimming cost V 6 bases and J 2 bases; bases outside gene matches: 12. The CDR3 spans 16 residues. The CDR3 protein is CASSPRLGGDNYGYTF. For the CDR3, the DNA is TGTGCCAGTAGCCCTAGGCTAGGGGGCGACAACTATGGCTACACCTTC.

The genes are TRBV9 and TRBJ1-6, with 7 positions matching TRBD1. The CDR3 loop spans 14 amino acids. The V and J ends lost 2 bases and 9 bases, in that order; junction bases with no gene match: 5. Germline CDR1 reads SGDLS; CDR2 reads YYNGEE. The CDR3 loop reads CASSVSGTASPLHF. CDR3 DNA: TGTGCCAGCAGCGTCTCCGGGACAGCTTCACCCCTCCACTTT.

CDR3 sequence: CASSFTSGGNNEQFF. As DNA, the CDR3 is TGTGCCAGCAGCTTCACTAGCGGGGGTAACAATGAGCAGTTCTTC. The rearrangement joins TRBV11-2 to TRBJ2-1; 11 positions agree with TRBD2. Trimming took 3 bases from V and 5 from J; bases not matched to a gene: 3. The CDR3 loop spans 15 amino acids. CDR1 and CDR2 (germline): SGHAT, FQNNGV. Complete variable domain (other parts from reference TRBV11-2 and TRBJ2-1): EAGVAQSPRYKIIEKRQSVAFWCNPISGHATLYWYQQILGQGPKLLIQFQNNGVVDDSQLPKDRFSAERLKGVDSTLKIQPAKLEDSAVYLCASSFTSGGNNEQFFGPGTRLTVL.

This chain uses TRBV5-1 with TRBJ2-7; 9 bases match TRBD1. CDR1 is SGHRS, CDR2 YFSETQ, per germline. After removal of 0 bases from V and 7 bases from J, the junction contained 8 bases not matched to a gene. This CDR3 comprises 15 residues. For the CDR3, the DNA is TGCGCCAGCAGCTTGGATGGACAGGGGTTGGGTGAGCAGTACTTC. Protein product: CASSLDGQGLGEQYF.

CDR3 sequence: CASSQGWQTSGNTIYF. The CDR3 DNA is TGTGCCAGCAGCCAAGGGTGGCAGACCTCTGGAAACACCATATATTTT. The chain has TRBV4-2 and TRBJ1-3; D gene ambiguous. Germline assignment: CDR1 LGHNA and CDR2 YNFKEQ. V dropped 1 base and J dropped 0 bases, with 10 bases sitting between them. This CDR3 region has 16 residues.

The rearrangement links TRBV6-4 to TRBJ2-1; 7 positions match TRBD2. V was clipped by 2 bases and J by 0 bases; unmatched bases: 4. The CDR3 is 16 residues long. Germline loops: CDR1 MRHNA, CDR2 SNTAGT. The CDR3 region is CASSDLGGNSYNEQFF. The CDR3 DNA reads as TGTGCCAGCAGTGACCTCGGGGGGAACTCCTACAATGAGCAGTTCTTC.

This chain uses TRBV7-9 with TRBJ1-4; the match to TRBD1 covers 8 bases. Per germline, CDR1 SEHNR and CDR2 FQNEAQ (reference sequence). This CDR3 contains 15 residues. Trimming took 0 bases from V and 4 from J; bases not matched to a gene: 1. CDR3: CASSLAGQGNEKLFF. CDR3 DNA sequence: TGTGCCAGCAGCTTAGCCGGACAGGGTAATGAAAAACTGTTTTTT.

The sample holds one count of this clone. The genes are TRBV27 and TRBJ1-1; maybe TRBD1 (5 bases). This CDR3 has 17 amino acids. The germline V and J ends were trimmed by 8 bases and 3 bases, with 25 bases remaining between them. Germline lookup yields CDR1 MNHEY and CDR2 SMNVEV (reference sequence). CDR3 amino acids: CASRVGYRGSHYTEAFF. The CDR3, as DNA: TGTGCCAGCCGAGTTGGATACCGGGGCTCCCACTACACTGAAGCTTTCTTT.

The rearrangement joins TRBV6-1 to TRBJ1-3; no firm D call. The V gene lost 4 bases and the J gene lost 5 bases, with 6 bases spanning the gap. This CDR3 is built from 12 residues. Per the germline V gene, CDR1 is MNHNS and CDR2 is SASEGT. DNA of the CDR3: TGTGCCAGCAGTGTGAAGAGAAACACCATATATTTT. Its protein is CASSVKRNTIYF.

Written as DNA, the CDR3 is TGTGCCAGCAGCCTGGGGGCCCCCGGGGAGCTGTTTTTT. This encodes CASSLGAPGELFF. The chain employs TRBV7-2 and TRBJ2-2; tentative D call: TRBD1 (6 bases). Germline V gene sequence: CDR1 SGHTA, CDR2 FQGNSA. This CDR3 region has 13 residues. V shed 5 bases and J shed 6 bases, with 10 bases lying between them.